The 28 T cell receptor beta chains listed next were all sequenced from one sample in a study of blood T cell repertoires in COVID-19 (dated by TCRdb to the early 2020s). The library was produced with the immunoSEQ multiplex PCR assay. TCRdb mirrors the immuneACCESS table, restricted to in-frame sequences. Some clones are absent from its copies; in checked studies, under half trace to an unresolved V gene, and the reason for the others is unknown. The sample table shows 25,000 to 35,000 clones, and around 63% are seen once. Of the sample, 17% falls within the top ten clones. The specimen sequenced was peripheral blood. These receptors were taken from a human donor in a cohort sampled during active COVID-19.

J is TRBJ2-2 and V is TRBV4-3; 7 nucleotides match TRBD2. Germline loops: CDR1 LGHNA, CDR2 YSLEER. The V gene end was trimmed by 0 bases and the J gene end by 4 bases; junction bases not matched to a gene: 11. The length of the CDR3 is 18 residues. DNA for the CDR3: TGCGCCAGCAGCCAAGAACTTGGTGGCGGGGGATTCACCGGGGAGCTGTTTTTT. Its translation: CASSQELGGGGFTGELFF.

The CDR3 nucleotides are TGCGCCAGCAGCTTGGGTGCGACAGCATTAGCCAAAAACATTCAGTACTTC. Its protein product is CASSLGATALAKNIQYF. The rearrangement links TRBV5-1 to TRBJ2-4; TRBD1 is a possible D gene (5 bases). The germline V gene has CDR1 SGHRS and CDR2 YFSETQ. Trimming left V 0 bases short and J 0 bases short, with 13 bases between. The CDR3 sequence is 17 residues long.

CDR3 nucleotides: TGTGCCAGCAGGAGGGACAGCCTCTCGGAGACCCAGTACTTC. It encodes CASRRDSLSETQYF. The chain recombines TRBV6-5 with TRBJ2-5; 7 nucleotides match TRBD1. V was pared by 6 bases and J by 5 bases, with 9 bases of the junction left unmatched. The CDR3 runs to 14 residues. The germline V gene encodes CDR1 MNHEY and CDR2 SVGAGI.

This chain's CDR3 is CASSGGNRYNEQFF. CDR3 coding DNA: TGTGCCAGCAGCGGCGGGAATCGGTACAATGAGCAGTTCTTC. This chain links TRBV9 with TRBJ2-1; D is perhaps TRBD2 (6 bases). With 3 bases removed from V and 4 bases from J, the gap between germline ends came to 11 bases. Per the germline V gene, CDR1 is SGDLS and CDR2 is YYNGEE. The CDR3 totals 14 residues.

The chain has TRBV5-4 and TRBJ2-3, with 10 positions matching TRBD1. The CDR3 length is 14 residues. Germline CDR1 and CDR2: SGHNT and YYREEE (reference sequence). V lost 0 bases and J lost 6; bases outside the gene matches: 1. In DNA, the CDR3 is TGTGCCAGCAGCTTGGGACAGGGGGCCGATACGCAGTATTTT. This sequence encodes CASSLGQGADTQYF.

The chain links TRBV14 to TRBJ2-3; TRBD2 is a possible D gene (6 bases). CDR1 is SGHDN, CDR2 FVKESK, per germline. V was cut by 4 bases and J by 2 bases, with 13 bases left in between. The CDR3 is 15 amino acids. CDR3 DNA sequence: TGTGCCAGCAGCCGTTCGGCGGGATTCACAGATACGCAGTATTTT. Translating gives CASSRSAGFTDTQYF.

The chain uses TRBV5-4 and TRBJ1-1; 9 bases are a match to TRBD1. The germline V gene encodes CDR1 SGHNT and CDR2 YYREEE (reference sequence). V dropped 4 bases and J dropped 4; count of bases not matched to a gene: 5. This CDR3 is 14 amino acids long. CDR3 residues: CASSRNRGLTEAFF. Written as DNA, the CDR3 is TGTGCCAGCAGCCGTAACAGGGGGCTCACTGAAGCTTTCTTT.

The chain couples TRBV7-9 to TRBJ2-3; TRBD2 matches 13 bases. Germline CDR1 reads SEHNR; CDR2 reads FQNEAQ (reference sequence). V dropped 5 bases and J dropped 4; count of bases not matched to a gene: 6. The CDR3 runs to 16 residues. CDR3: CASSPWTSGSADTQYF. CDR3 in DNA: TGTGCCAGCAGCCCCTGGACTAGCGGGAGTGCAGATACGCAGTATTTT.

The CDR3 coding sequence is TGTGCCAGCTCACCACAGGGGGCCTCCTACGAGCAGTACTTC. Encoded protein: CASSPQGASYEQYF. The chain carries TRBV18 and TRBJ2-7; 7 nucleotides align to TRBD1. With 1 base clipped from V and 0 bases from J, the junction kept 0 bases outside the gene matches. The CDR3 totals 14 residues. The V gene's germline CDR1 is KGHSH and CDR2 LQKENI.

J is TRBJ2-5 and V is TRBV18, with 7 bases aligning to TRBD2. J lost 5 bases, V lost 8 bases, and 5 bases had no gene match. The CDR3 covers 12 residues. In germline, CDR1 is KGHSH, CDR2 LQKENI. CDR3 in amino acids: CASGLGIETQYF. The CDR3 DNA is TGTGCCAGCGGACTAGGGATTGAGACCCAGTACTTC.

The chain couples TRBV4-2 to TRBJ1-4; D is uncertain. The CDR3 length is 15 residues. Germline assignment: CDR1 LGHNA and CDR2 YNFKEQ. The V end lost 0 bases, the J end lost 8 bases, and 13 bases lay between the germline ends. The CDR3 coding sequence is TGTGCCAGCAGCCAAGATACGTCCACTCGCGAAAAACTGTTTTTT. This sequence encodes CASSQDTSTREKLFF.

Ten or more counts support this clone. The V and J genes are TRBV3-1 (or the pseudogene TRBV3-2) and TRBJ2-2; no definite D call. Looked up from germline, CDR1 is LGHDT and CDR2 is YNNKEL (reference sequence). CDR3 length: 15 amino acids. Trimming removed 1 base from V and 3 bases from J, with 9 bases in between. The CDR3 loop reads CASSQGVTHTGELFF. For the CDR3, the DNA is TGTGCCAGCAGCCAAGGTGTTACTCACACCGGGGAGCTGTTTTTT.

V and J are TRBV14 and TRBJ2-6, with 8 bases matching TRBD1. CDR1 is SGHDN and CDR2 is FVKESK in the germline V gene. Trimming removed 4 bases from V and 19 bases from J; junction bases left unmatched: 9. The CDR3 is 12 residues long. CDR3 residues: CASSPAGGPSTF. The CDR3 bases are TGTGCCAGCAGCCCGGCAGGGGGCCCCAGCACTTTC.

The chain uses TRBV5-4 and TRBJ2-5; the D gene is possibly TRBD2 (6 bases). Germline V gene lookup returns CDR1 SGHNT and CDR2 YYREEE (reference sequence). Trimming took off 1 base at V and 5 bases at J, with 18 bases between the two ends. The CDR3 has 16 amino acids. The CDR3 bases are TGTGCCAGCAGCTTGAGTAGAGGCCAGGGAGGCGAGACCCAGTACTTC. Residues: CASSLSRGQGGETQYF.

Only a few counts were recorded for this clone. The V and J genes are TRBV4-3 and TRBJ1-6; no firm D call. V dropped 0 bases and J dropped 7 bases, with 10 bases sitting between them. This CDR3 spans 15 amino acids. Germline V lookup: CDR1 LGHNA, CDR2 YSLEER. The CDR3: CASSQDAEGNSPLHF. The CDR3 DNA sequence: TGCGCCAGCAGCCAAGATGCCGAGGGAAATTCACCCCTCCACTTT.

CDR3 DNA: TGTGCCAGCAATGGACTAGCGGGGGGACAGGCTGGGGCCAACGTCCTGACTTTC. Residues: CASNGLAGGQAGANVLTF. The rearrangement joins TRBV2 to TRBJ2-6; 14 nucleotides match TRBD2. With V trimmed by 7 bases and J by 2 bases, 7 bases remained unmatched. Germline assignment: CDR1 SNHLY and CDR2 FYNNEI. The CDR3 runs 18 residues.

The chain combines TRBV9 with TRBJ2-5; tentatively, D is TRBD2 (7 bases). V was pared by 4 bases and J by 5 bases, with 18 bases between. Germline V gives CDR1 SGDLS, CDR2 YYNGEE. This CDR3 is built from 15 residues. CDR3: CASSLLWGGQETQYF. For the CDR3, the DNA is TGTGCCAGCAGCCTCTTGTGGGGGGGCCAGGAGACCCAGTACTTC.

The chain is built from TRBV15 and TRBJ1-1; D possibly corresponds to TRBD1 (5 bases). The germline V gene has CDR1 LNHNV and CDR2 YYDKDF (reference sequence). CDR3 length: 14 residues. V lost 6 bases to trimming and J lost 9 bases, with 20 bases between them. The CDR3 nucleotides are TGTGCCACCAGTCAGACAGAGTTAGGTAGGAAAGCTTTCTTT. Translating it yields CATSQTELGRKAFF.

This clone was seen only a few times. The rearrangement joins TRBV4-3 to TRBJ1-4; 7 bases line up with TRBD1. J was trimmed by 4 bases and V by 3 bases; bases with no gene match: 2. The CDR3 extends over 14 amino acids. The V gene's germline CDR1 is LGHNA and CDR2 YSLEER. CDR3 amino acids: CASSQNRGNEKLFF. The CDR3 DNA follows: TGCGCCAGCAGCCAGAACAGGGGTAATGAAAAACTGTTTTTT.

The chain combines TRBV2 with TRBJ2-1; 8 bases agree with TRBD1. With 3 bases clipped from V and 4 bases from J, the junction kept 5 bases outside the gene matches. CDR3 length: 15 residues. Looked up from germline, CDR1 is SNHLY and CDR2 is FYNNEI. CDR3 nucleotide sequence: TGTGCCAGCAGTGATCGGGGACAGGAGTACAATGAGCAGTTCTTC. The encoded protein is CASSDRGQEYNEQFF.

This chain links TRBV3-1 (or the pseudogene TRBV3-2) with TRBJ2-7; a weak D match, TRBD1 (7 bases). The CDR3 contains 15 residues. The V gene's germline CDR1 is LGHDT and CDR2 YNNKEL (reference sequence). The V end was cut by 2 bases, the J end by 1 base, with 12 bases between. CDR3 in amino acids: CASSQTTGRSYEQYF. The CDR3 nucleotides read TGTGCCAGCAGCCAAACGACAGGGAGGTCCTACGAGCAGTACTTC.

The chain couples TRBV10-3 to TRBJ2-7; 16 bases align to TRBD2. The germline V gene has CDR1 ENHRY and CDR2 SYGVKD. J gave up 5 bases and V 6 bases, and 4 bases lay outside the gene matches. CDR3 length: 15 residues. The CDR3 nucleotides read TGTGCCATCAGGGGACTAGCGGGGGGGCCAAACGAGCAGTACTTC. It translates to CAIRGLAGGPNEQYF.

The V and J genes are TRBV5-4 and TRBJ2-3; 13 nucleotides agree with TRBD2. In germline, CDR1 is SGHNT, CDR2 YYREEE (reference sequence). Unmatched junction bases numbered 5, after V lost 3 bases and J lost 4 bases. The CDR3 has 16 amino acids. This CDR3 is CASSSGTSGVSDTQYF. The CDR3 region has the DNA TGTGCCAGCAGCTCCGGGACTAGCGGGGTTTCAGATACGCAGTATTTT. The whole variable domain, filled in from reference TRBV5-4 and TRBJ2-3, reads ETGVTQSPTHLIKTRGQQVTLRCSSQSGHNTVSWYQQALGQGPQFIFQYYREEENGRGNFPPRFSGLQFPNYSSELNVNALELDDSALYLCASSSGTSGVSDTQYFGPGTRLTVL.

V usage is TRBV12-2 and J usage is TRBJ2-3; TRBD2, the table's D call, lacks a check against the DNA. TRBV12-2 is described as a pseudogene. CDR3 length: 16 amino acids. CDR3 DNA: TGTGCAAGTCGCCCAATCGAGATATTGCGAACAGATACGCAGTATTTT. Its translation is CASRPIEILRTDTQYF.

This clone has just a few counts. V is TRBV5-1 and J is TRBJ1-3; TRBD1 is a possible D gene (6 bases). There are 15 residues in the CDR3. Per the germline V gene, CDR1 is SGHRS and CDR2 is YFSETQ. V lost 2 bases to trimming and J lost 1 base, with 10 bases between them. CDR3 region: CASSLGQPSGNTIYF. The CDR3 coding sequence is TGCGCCAGCAGCTTAGGACAGCCGTCTGGAAACACCATATATTTT.

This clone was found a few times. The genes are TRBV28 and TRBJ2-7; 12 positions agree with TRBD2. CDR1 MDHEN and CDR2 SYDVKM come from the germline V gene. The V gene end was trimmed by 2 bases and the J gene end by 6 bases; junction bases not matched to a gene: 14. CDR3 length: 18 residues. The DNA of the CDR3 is TGTGCCAGCAGTTTAGGGGCTAGCGGGAGGGCAGTTACCTGCGAGCAGTACTTC. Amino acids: CASSLGASGRAVTCEQYF.

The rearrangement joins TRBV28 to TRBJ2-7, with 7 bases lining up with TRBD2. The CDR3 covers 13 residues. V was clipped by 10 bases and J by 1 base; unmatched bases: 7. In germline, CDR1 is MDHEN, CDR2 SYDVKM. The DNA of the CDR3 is TGTGCCACCACCTGGGACTATTCCTACGAGCAGTACTTC. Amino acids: CATTWDYSYEQYF.

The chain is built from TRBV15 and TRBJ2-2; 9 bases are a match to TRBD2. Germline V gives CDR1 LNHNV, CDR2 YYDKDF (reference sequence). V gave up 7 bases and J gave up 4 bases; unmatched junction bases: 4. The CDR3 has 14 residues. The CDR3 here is CATTAGGITGELFF. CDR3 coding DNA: TGTGCCACCACCGCGGGAGGGATCACCGGGGAGCTGTTTTTT.